This TCR beta chain derives from a study of blood T cell repertoires in COVID-19. Study context: There were acute and convalescent COVID-19 samples, and they came from the United States, Italy and Spain.

Trimming took 8 bases from V and 2 from J, leaving 13 bases between them. The CDR3 is 14 amino acids. Germline assignment: CDR1 LNHDA and CDR2 SQIVND (reference sequence). Authors' processing steps: By means of reference gene primer amplification, nucleated cell counts were estimated. Assay: immunoSEQ multiplex PCR; the TCRdb copy retains only in-frame clones and omits some. V and J calls and clone size come straight from that table; D and trimming were deduced from the DNA. The data hold hundreds of thousands of clones, with approximately 91% observed a single time. The J gene is TRBJ2-1, the V gene TRBV19; a possible D gene is TRBD1 (6 bases). The receptor was isolated from a woman between 40 and 55 years old who had recovered from COVID-19. The sample was peripheral blood. As DNA, the CDR3 is TGTGCCAGTTCCCATTCAGGGGCCTACAATGAGCAGTTCTTC. Its translation is CASSHSGAYNEQFF.